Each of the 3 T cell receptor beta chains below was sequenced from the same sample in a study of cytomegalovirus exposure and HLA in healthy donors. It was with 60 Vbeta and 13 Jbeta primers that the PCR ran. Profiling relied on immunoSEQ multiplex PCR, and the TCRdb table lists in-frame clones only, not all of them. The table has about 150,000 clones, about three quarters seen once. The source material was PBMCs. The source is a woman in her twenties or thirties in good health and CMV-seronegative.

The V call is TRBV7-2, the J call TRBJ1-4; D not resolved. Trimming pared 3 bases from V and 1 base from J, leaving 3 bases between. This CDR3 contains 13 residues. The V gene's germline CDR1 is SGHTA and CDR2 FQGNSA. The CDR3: CASSFRTNEKLFF. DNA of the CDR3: TGTGCCAGCAGCTTCAGAACTAATGAAAAACTGTTTTTT.

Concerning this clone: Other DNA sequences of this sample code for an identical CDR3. The CDR3 here is CASSVGGTEAFF. For the CDR3, the DNA is TGTGCCAGCAGCGTAGGAGGCACTGAAGCTTTCTTT. The rearrangement joins TRBV9 to TRBJ1-1; D gene ambiguous. The CDR3 is 12 amino acids. V was clipped by 0 bases and J by 4 bases, with 4 bases between them. Germline V lookup: CDR1 SGDLS, CDR2 YYNGEE.

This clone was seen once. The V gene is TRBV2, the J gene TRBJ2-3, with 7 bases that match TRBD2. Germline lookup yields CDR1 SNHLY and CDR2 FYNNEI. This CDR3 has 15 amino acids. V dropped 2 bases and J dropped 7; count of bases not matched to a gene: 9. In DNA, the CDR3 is TGTGCCAGCAGTGAACCCCGGGGGGTAGCGAATACGCAGTATTTT. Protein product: CASSEPRGVANTQYF.